This T cell receptor (beta chain) was profiled in a study of T cell responses to AZD1222 COVID-19 vaccine. This table comes from immunoSEQ multiplex PCR, and its TCRdb copy is limited to in-frame clones, with some not included. The repertoire holds some 140,000 clones, roughly nine tenths seen once, with 5.5% to 6% in the top ten. Whole-study findings and limits: The donor group comprised mostly white British people and more females; the analysis possibly underestimated clonal diversity. Following two doses of AZD1222, Spike-specific TCR breadth and depth rose. Repertoire sampling was restricted to post-peak T cell response timepoints.

Details on this clone: The antigen remains undetermined.

Germline V lookup: CDR1 MNHNS, CDR2 SASEGT. CDR3 length: 13 residues. The V end was cut by 1 base, the J end by 6 bases, with 9 bases between. Sequences were derived from peripheral blood, sampled on day 0 of MenACWY control vaccination. The TCR comes from an adult in good health. V gene TRBV6-1 combines with J gene TRBJ1-2, with D unresolved. CDR3 loop: CASSEERGNGYTF. The CDR3 nucleotides read TGTGCCAGCAGTGAAGAGCGTGGTAATGGCTACACCTTC.